One sample yielded the 14 T cell receptor beta chains listed below, sequenced in a study of blood T cell repertoires in COVID-19. This table comes from immunoSEQ multiplex PCR, and its TCRdb copy is limited to in-frame clones, with some not included. The sample has 200,000 to 250,000 clones; roughly nine tenths are singletons. Input material: peripheral blood. The receptors shown here come from a middle-aged man with active or convalescent COVID-19.

The rearrangement uses TRBV7-9 and TRBJ1-6; tentative D call: TRBD1 (6 bases). Germline CDR1 and CDR2: SEHNR and FQNEAQ (reference sequence). This CDR3 has 14 amino acids. Trimming took 3 bases from V and 8 from J, leaving 11 bases between them. The CDR3 nucleotides read TGTGCCAGCAGCTTGTCAGGGGCGGATTCACCCCTCCACTTT. Its translation: CASSLSGADSPLHF.

This rearrangement joins TRBV10-2 to TRBJ2-7, with 12 positions matching TRBD2. CDR1 is WSHSY, CDR2 SAAADI, per germline. This CDR3 region has 13 residues. V was clipped by 0 bases and J by 9 bases; unmatched bases: 0. Here the CDR3 DNA reads TGCGCCAGCAGTGAGTCACTAGCGGGGGGGCAGTACTTC. As protein: CASSESLAGGQYF.

This clone occurred a few times. V usage is TRBV16 and J usage is TRBJ1-5; TRBD1 is a possible D gene (6 bases). Germline CDR1 and CDR2: KGHSY and FQNENV. The CDR3 totals 13 residues. The V gene lost 6 bases and the J gene lost 4 bases, with 10 bases spanning the gap. CDR3 residues: CASSRQENQPQHF. In DNA, the CDR3 is TGTGCCAGCAGTCGACAGGAGAATCAGCCCCAGCATTTT.

The chain links TRBV27 to TRBJ2-2; D remains ambiguous. V was trimmed by 6 bases and J by 0 bases, leaving 11 bases between them. The CDR3 is made up of 15 amino acids. Germline V lookup: CDR1 MNHEY, CDR2 SMNVEV (reference sequence). The CDR3 here is CASRRHSPNTGELFF. The CDR3 bases are TGTGCCAGCAGACGACACTCTCCGAACACCGGGGAGCTGTTTTTT.

Only one count was recorded for this clone. The CDR3 DNA reads as TGTGCCAGCTCTTGGACAGGACGATACACCGGGGAGCTGTTTTTT. The encoded protein is CASSWTGRYTGELFF. The rearrangement links TRBV27 to TRBJ2-2, with 7 bases identical to TRBD1. Per the germline V gene, CDR1 is MNHEY and CDR2 is SMNVEV (reference sequence). V lost 8 bases to trimming and J lost 3 bases; unmatched junction nucleotides: 9. The CDR3 is 15 amino acids.

V is TRBV5-4 and J is TRBJ1-4, with D tentatively TRBD1 (6 bases). The CDR3 sequence is 13 residues long. The V gene lost 3 bases and the J gene lost 8 bases, with 11 bases spanning the gap. Germline CDR1 SGHNT, CDR2 YYREEE (reference sequence). The CDR3 reads CASSSPGEEKLFF. Here the CDR3 DNA reads TGTGCCAGCAGCTCGCCAGGGGAAGAAAAACTGTTTTTT.

CDR3 amino acids: CASSLVVAGGYLTDTQYF. The CDR3 DNA is TGTGCCAGCAGCTTGGTGGTAGCGGGAGGATACCTCACAGATACGCAGTATTTT. V and J are TRBV5-4 and TRBJ2-3; 10 positions agree with TRBD2. Germline values: CDR1 SGHNT, CDR2 YYREEE (reference sequence). The CDR3 is 18 amino acids. V dropped 0 bases and J dropped 2; count of bases not matched to a gene: 9. Supplemented by reference TRBV5-4 and TRBJ2-3, the full variable domain reads ETGVTQSPTHLIKTRGQQVTLRCSSQSGHNTVSWYQQALGQGPQFIFQYYREEENGRGNFPPRFSGLQFPNYSSELNVNALELDDSALYLCASSLVVAGGYLTDTQYFGPGTRLTVL.

The rearrangement uses TRBV11-3 and TRBJ2-1; D uncertain. CDR1 and CDR2 (germline): SGHNT, YENEEA. The CDR3 spans 13 residues. V shed 5 bases and J shed 4 bases, with 9 bases lying between them. The CDR3: CASSPTGYNEQFF. The CDR3 region has the DNA TGTGCCAGCAGCCCCACGGGTTACAATGAGCAGTTCTTC.

V usage is TRBV27 and J usage is TRBJ2-5; TRBD2 aligns across 11 bases. The CDR3 contains 14 residues. From germline, CDR1 is MNHEY and CDR2 SMNVEV (reference sequence). V shed 5 bases, J shed 5 bases, and the junction held 4 bases outside the gene matches. Here the CDR3 reads CASSALAGAETQYF. CDR3 nucleotides: TGTGCCAGCAGTGCACTAGCGGGGGCGGAGACCCAGTACTTC.

This chain connects TRBV7-3 to TRBJ2-7; TRBD2 matches at 10 bases. Germline V lookup: CDR1 SGHTA, CDR2 FQGTGA. V lost 2 bases to trimming and J lost 0 bases; unmatched junction nucleotides: 7. This CDR3 has 17 residues. CDR3 DNA sequence: TGTGCCAGCAGCTTAGACCCTAGCGGGGGATTCTCCTACGAGCAGTACTTC. Its protein product is CASSLDPSGGFSYEQYF.

V and J are TRBV30 and TRBJ1-2; 7 bases line up with TRBD1. This CDR3 has 17 residues. V dropped 4 bases and J dropped 0; count of bases not matched to a gene: 14. Germline V CDR1 and CDR2: GTSNPN, SVGIG (reference sequence). The CDR3 protein is CAWITGTAQFANYGYTF. CDR3 coding DNA: TGTGCCTGGATTACCGGGACAGCACAATTTGCTAACTATGGCTACACCTTC.

V is TRBV27 and J is TRBJ1-2; 12 bases are a match to TRBD1. J lost 2 bases, V lost 2 bases, and 3 bases had no gene match. There are 16 residues in the CDR3. Germline CDR1 is MNHEY and CDR2 is SMNVEV (reference sequence). This CDR3 is CASSLGGQGANYGYTF. In DNA form, the CDR3 reads TGTGCCAGCAGTTTAGGGGGACAGGGGGCCAACTATGGCTACACCTTC.

V and J are TRBV19 and TRBJ2-3, with D possibly matching TRBD2 (5 bases). In germline, CDR1 is LNHDA, CDR2 SQIVND (reference sequence). The CDR3 length is 16 residues. Trimming shortened V by 4 bases and J by 0 bases, and 14 bases separated the two germline ends. The CDR3 spells CASSSTSSPSTDTQYF. The CDR3 nucleotides are TGTGCCAGTAGTAGTACTAGTTCTCCTAGCACAGATACGCAGTATTTT. The whole variable domain, remainder taken from reference TRBV19 and TRBJ2-3, is DGGITQSPKYLFRKEGQNVTLSCEQNLNHDAMYWYRQDPGQGLRLIYYSQIVNDFQKGDIAEGYSVSREKKESFPLTVTSAQKNPTAFYLCASSSTSSPSTDTQYFGPGTRLTVL.

In this sample, this clone turned up once. The genes are TRBV7-9 and TRBJ2-1, with TRBD2 matching 8 bases. The CDR3 extends over 15 amino acids. J lost 4 bases, V lost 5 bases, and 7 bases had no gene match. Germline V gene lookup returns CDR1 SEHNR and CDR2 FQNEAQ (reference sequence). The CDR3 sequence is CASSPSGFGYNEQFF. The DNA for the CDR3 is TGTGCCAGCAGCCCTAGCGGGTTCGGGTACAATGAGCAGTTCTTC.